The 7 T cell receptor beta chains in this list originate from one sample, sequenced in a study of OX40 agonist ivuxolimab in advanced cancers. The method was immunoSEQ multiplex PCR; TCRdb's version includes in-frame clones alone and lacks a portion of them. Seen here are 100,000 to 150,000 clones, around 93% observed once, and the top ten hold approximately 0.15%. This sample comprised CD4+ or CD8+ T cells sorted from blood, obtained in a trial of the OX40 agonist ivuxolimab. These receptors were taken from an adult with an advanced solid tumor such as melanoma, head and neck, liver or kidney cancer.

The DNA of the CDR3 is TGTGCCAGCAGTTACGAACCGCAGGGAACCGGGGAGCTGTTTTTT. As protein: CASSYEPQGTGELFF. J is TRBJ2-2 and V is TRBV6-6; a possible D gene is TRBD1 (5 bases). From germline, CDR1 is MNHNY and CDR2 SVGAGI (reference sequence). Trimming took off 2 bases at V and 5 bases at J, with 12 bases between the two ends. There are 15 residues in the CDR3.

J is TRBJ2-6 and V is TRBV15, with no clear D. Germline values: CDR1 LNHNV, CDR2 YYDKDF (reference sequence). The length of the CDR3 is 14 residues. V was pared by 4 bases and J by 8 bases, with 12 bases between. DNA for the CDR3: TGTGCCACCAGCACACGGACGACATCCAACGTCCTGACTTTC. Its translation: CATSTRTTSNVLTF.

The CDR3 protein is CASSAKTGQRGATNEKLFF. CDR3 nucleotide sequence: TGTGCCAGCTCGGCTAAGACAGGACAGAGAGGTGCAACTAATGAAAAACTGTTTTTT. V usage is TRBV18 and J usage is TRBJ1-4; D is perhaps TRBD1 (6 bases). CDR1 and CDR2 (germline): KGHSH, LQKENI. Trimming cost V 6 bases and J 0 bases, with 23 bases left between them. The CDR3 runs to 19 residues.

The gene calls are TRBV28 and TRBJ2-1; no reliable D call. Germline V CDR1 and CDR2: MDHEN, SYDVKM. This CDR3 has 14 amino acids. Deletions cut 11 bases from V and 9 bases from J, with 23 bases between. As DNA, the CDR3 is TGTGCCTCCCACCCCTCCGGCCGCCTTGGTGAGCAGTTCTTC. It specifies CASHPSGRLGEQFF.

The chain joins TRBV6-1 to TRBJ2-7; D gene unclear. CDR3 size: 14 residues. The V gene's germline CDR1 is MNHNS and CDR2 SASEGT. Trimming left V 8 bases short and J 0 bases short, with 14 bases between. CDR3 DNA sequence: TGTGCCAGCCGGAAATCGGGCACCTCCTACGAGCAGTACTTC. Its translation: CASRKSGTSYEQYF.

The chain is built from TRBV23-1 and TRBJ2-7; a possible D gene is TRBD1 (5 bases). TRBV23-1 is annotated as an ORF whose role is uncertain. Trimming took off 3 bases at V and 9 bases at J, with 24 bases between the two ends. This CDR3 spans 16 amino acids. CDR3 nucleotides: TGCGCCAGCAGTCACCTTTGGGGCGGAACGATAAGTGTGCAGTACTTC. Residues: CASSHLWGGTISVQYF.

The CDR3 DNA sequence: TGTGCCAGTAGTAGCTTCCAGGGGGCGCTTGGGACTGAAGCTTTCTTT. Its translation is CASSSFQGALGTEAFF. The chain combines TRBV19 with TRBJ1-1; 8 positions match TRBD1. CDR3 length: 16 residues. V lost 4 bases to trimming and J lost 5 bases; unmatched junction nucleotides: 12. Germline V lookup: CDR1 LNHDA, CDR2 SQIVND (reference sequence).